This T cell receptor (beta chain) stems from a study of cytomegalovirus exposure and HLA in healthy donors. Study-wide results and caveats: The study recorded 160 or so TCR beta chains that were cytomegalovirus-associated.

Per the germline V gene, CDR1 is SGHRS and CDR2 is YFSETQ. The V segment lost 2 bases and the J segment 1 base; nucleotides outside the gene matches: 8. The CDR3 spans 16 residues. PCR involved 60 Vbeta and 13 Jbeta primers. Sequencing used immunoSEQ multiplex PCR; TCRdb keeps in-frame clones, though not all of them. The sample records under 150,000 clones, approximately 80% being singletons. Regarding this clone: Its antigen remains unknown.

This cohort consisted of healthy bone marrow donors. Sequenced material: PBMCs. The sequence was collected from a young man in good health and CMV-seronegative. The chain recombines TRBV5-1 with TRBJ1-1; TRBD1 aligns across 7 bases. The CDR3 loop reads CASSLKRQGGNTEAFF. In DNA, the CDR3 is TGCGCCAGCAGCTTAAAGAGACAGGGCGGGAACACTGAAGCTTTCTTT. The variable domain in full, with the rest retrieved from reference TRBV5-1 and TRBJ1-1, is KAGVTQTPRYLIKTRGQQVTLSCSPISGHRSVSWYQQTPGQGLQFLFEYFSETQRNKGNFPGRFSGRQFSNSRSEMNVSTLELGDSALYLCASSLKRQGGNTEAFFGQGTRLTVV.